This T cell receptor beta chain was recorded in a study of T cells in Graves' hyperthyroidism and ophthalmopathy. Broader study findings: Ophthalmopathy was model-predicted a median roughly 6.3 months pre-onset.

The V gene's germline CDR1 is MDHEN and CDR2 SYDVKM. This CDR3 is 14 amino acids long. Trimming took off 5 bases at V and 7 bases at J, with 17 bases between the two ends. Amplified regions were TCR beta CDR3 sequences from RNA transcripts. The HTBI set primed first-round TCR CDR3 RT-PCR. TCRdb re-called the multiplex PCR reads with MiXCR, one entry per CDR3 protein. In the table there are roughly 500,000 distinct CDR3 sequences, about 45% of which are singletons. Worth noting for this clonotype: Its antigen is unknown.

This sequence joins TRBV28 and TRBJ1-1, with D possibly being TRBD1 (5 bases). Sequencing was carried out using peripheral blood or thyroid tissue (not recorded which). The TCR originated in an adult woman with Graves' disease, either hyperthyroidism or ophthalmopathy (not recorded which). CDR3 sequence reads: CASSIGGASLEAFF. The CDR3 region has the DNA TGTGCCAGCAGTATCGGTGGGGCATCCCTTGAAGCTTTCTTT.